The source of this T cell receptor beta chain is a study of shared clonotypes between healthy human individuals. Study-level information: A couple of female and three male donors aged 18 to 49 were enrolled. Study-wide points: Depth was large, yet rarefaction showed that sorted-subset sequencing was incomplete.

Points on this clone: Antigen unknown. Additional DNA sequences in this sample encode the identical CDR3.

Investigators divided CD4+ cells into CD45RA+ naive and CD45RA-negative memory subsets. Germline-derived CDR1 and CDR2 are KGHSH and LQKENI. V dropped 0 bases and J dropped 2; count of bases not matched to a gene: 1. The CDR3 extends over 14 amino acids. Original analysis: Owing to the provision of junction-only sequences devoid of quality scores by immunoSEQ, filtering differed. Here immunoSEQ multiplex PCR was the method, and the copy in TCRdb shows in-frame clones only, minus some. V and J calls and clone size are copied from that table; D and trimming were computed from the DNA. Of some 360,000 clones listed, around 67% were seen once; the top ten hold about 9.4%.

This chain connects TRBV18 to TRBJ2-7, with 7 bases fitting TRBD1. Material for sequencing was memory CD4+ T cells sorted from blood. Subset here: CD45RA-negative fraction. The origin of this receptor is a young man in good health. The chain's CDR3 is CASSPPGQPYEQYF. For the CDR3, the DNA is TGTGCCAGCTCACCACCGGGACAGCCCTACGAGCAGTACTTC.